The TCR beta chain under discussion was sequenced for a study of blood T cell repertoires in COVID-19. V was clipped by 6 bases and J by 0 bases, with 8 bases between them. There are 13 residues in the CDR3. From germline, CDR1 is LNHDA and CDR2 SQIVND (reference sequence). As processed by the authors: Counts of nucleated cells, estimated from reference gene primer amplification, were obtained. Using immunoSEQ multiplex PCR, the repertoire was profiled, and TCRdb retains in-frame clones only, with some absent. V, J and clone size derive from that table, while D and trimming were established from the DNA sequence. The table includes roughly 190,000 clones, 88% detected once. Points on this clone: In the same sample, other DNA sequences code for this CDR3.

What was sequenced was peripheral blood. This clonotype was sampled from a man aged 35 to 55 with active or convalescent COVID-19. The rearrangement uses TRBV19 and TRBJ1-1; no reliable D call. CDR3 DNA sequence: TGTGCCAGTAGCAAACAGTTGAACACTGAAGCTTTCTTT. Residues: CASSKQLNTEAFF.